The rows below give T cell receptor beta chains drawn from one sample of a study of T cell responses to AZD1222 COVID-19 vaccine. The table came from immunoSEQ multiplex PCR; TCRdb's copy has only in-frame clones and leaves some out. Here the sample spans around 65,000 clones, roughly 83% being singletons. The material sequenced was peripheral blood, taken 28 days after the second AZD1222 dose. The receptors derive from an adult who received the AZD1222 COVID-19 vaccine. Each CDR3 is given without its conserved first and last residue. The D gene is left open where the match is weak.

>13|NA|TRBV6-5
ASSYSGQVQETQY
>13|NA|TRBV19
ASSISVRTKNIQY
>10|NA|TRBV18
ASSPTSGELF
>11|NA|TRBV5-4
ASSLEGLYGYT
>12|NA|TRBV5-1
ASSFGKVNTEAF
>11|NA|TRBV5-1
ASSGGPDQPQH
>11|TRBD1|TRBV19
ASRETGGDEQF
>13|NA|TRBV6-5
ASSYSGAGEYEQY
>11|NA|TRBV7-8
ASSLGLRLEQF
>10|NA|TRBV30
AWRAREETQY
>14|NA|TRBV27
ASSFGLAGTKNIQY
>11|NA|TRBV7-9
ASRDSRDNGYT
>14|TRBD2|TRBV11-3
ASSSRVSGITGELF
>13|NA|TRBV5-6
ASSLRGLGANVLT
>14|NA|TRBV6-1
ASSEREGRNTDTQY
>12|NA|TRBV11-3
ASSRFRDSYGYT
>11|TRBD1|TRBV6-5
ASSLQGPETQY
>12|NA|TRBV18
ASSPFPSTDTQY
>11|NA|TRBV30
AWSIGASYEQY
>12|TRBD1|TRBV6-4
ASSVTGQGTGYT
>15|TRBD2|TRBV9
ASTRRERGVRTGELF
>14|TRBD2|TRBV5-6
ASSGSSGIRTDTQY
>9|TRBD1|TRBV19
ASSRGTELF
>10|NA|TRBV7-2
ASSLELYGYT
>15|NA|TRBV27
ASSLLVGSSYNSPLH
>9|TRBD1|TRBV30
AWSPGGEQY
>15|NA|TRBV7-9
ASSVTNRDLSSYEQY
>7|NA|TRBV20-1
SPAGGNT